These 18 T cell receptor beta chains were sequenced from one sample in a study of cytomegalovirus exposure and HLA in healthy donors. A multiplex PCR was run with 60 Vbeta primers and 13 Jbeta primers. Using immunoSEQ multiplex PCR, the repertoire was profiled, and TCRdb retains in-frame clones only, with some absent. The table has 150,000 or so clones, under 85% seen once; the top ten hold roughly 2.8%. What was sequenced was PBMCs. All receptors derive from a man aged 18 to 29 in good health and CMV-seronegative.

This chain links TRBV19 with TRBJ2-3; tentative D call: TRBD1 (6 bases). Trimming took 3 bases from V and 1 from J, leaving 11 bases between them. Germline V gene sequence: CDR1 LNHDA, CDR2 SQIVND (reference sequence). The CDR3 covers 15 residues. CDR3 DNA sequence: TGTGCCAGTAGTATCGCTGGGGGCGGCACAGATACGCAGTATTTT. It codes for CASSIAGGGTDTQYF.

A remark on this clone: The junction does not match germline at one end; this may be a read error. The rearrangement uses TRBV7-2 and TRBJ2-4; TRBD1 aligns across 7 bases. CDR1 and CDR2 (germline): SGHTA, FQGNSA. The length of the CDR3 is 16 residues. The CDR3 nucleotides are TGTGCCAGCAGCTGGACAGGCTCCGAGAGGGGAAACAGTCAGTACTTC. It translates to CASSWTGSERGNSQYF.

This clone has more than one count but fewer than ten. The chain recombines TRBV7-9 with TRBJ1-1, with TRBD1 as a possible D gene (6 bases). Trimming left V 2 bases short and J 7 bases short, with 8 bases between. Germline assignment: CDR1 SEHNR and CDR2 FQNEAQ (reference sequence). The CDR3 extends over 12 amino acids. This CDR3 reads CASSLYRVEAFF. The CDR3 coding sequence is TGTGCCAGCAGCTTATACAGGGTTGAAGCTTTCTTT.

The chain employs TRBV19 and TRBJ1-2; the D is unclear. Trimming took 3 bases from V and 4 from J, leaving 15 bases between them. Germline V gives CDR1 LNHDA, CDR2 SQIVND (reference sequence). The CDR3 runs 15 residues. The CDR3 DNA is TGTGCCAGTAGTATCGCGGCCAAGAGGAGCTATGGCTACACCTTC. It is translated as CASSIAAKRSYGYTF. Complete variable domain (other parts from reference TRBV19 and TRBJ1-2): DGGITQSPKYLFRKEGQNVTLSCEQNLNHDAMYWYRQDPGQGLRLIYYSQIVNDFQKGDIAEGYSVSREKKESFPLTVTSAQKNPTAFYLCASSIAAKRSYGYTFGSGTRLTVV.

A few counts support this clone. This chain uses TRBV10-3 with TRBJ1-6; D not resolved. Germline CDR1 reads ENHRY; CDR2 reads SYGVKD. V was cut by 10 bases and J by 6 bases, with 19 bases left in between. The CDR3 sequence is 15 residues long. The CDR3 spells CATGRTGTSNSPLHF. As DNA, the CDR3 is TGTGCCACCGGCCGGACGGGAACCTCTAATTCACCCCTCCACTTT.

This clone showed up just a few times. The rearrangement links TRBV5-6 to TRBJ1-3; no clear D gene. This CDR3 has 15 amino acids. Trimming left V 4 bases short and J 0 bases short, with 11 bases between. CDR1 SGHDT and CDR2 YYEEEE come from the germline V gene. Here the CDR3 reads CASSATDTSGNTIYF. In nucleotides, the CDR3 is TGTGCCAGCAGCGCTACAGATACCTCTGGAAACACCATATATTTT.

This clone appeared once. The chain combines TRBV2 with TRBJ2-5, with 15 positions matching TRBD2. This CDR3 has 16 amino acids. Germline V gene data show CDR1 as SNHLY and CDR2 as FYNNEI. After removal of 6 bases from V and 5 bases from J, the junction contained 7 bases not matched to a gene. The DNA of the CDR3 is TGTGCCAGCAGAGGGGGGACTAGCGGGGGGAAGGAGACCCAGTACTTC. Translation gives CASRGGTSGGKETQYF.

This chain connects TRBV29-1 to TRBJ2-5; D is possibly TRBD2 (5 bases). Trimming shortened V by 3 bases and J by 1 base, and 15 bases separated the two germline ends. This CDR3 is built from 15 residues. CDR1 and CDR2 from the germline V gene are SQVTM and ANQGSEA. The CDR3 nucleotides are TGCAGCGTTGACCTGGACGGAGGAATCCAAGAGACCCAGTACTTC. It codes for CSVDLDGGIQETQYF.

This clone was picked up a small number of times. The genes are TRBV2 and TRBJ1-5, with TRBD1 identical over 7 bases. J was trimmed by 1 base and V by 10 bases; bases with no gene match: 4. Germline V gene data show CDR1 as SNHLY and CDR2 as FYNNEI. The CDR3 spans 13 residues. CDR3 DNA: TGTGCCACTAAGGGACAGAGCAATCAGCCCCAGCATTTT. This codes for CATKGQSNQPQHF.

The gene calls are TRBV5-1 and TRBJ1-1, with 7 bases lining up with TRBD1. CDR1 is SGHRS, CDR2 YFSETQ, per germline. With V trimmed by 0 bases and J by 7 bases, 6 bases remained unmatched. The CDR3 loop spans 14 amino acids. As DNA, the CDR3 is TGCGCCAGCAGCTTGGAGTCCCACAGGGGTGAAGCTTTCTTT. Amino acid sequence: CASSLESHRGEAFF.

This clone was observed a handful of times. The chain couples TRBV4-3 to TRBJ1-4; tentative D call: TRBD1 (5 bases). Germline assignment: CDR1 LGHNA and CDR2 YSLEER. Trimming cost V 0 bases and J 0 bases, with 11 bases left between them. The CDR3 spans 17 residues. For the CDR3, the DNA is TGCGCCAGCAGCCAAGAGACAGTTCTTTCAACTAATGAAAAACTGTTTTTT. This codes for CASSQETVLSTNEKLFF.

For the CDR3, the DNA is TGTGCCTGGAACAGGGGGCTTGCTAATGAAAAACTGTTTTTT. Encoded protein: CAWNRGLANEKLFF. The J gene is TRBJ1-4, the V gene TRBV30, with 9 nucleotides matching TRBD1. The CDR3 totals 14 residues. CDR1 and CDR2 (germline): GTSNPN, SVGIG (reference sequence). V dropped 4 bases and J dropped 3; count of bases not matched to a gene: 3.

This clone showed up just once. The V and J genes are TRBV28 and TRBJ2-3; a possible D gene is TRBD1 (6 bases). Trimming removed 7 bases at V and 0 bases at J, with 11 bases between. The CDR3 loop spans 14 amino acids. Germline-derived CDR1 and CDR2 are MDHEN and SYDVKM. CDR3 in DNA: TGTGCCAGCAAGGTAGGGGGTAGCACAGATACGCAGTATTTT. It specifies CASKVGGSTDTQYF.

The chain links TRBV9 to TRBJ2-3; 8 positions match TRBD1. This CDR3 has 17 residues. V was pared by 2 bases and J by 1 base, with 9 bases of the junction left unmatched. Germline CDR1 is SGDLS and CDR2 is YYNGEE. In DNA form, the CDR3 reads TGTGCCAGCAGCGTTCTATCAGGGGGCCCAGGCACAGATACGCAGTATTTT. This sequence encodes CASSVLSGGPGTDTQYF.

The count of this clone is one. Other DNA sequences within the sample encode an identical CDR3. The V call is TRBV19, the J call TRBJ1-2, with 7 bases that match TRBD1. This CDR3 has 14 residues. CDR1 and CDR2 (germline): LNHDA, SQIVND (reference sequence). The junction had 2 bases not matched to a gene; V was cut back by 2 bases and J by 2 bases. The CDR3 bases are TGTGCCAGTAGTATAATGACAGGGAACTATGGCTACACCTTC. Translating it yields CASSIMTGNYGYTF.

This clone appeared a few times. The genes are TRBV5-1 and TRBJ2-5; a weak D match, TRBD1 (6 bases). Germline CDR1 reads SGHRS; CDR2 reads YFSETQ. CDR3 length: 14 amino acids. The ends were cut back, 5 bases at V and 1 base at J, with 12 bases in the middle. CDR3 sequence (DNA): TGCGCCAGCAGGAAAGGGACACCCCAAGAGACCCAGTACTTC. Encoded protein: CASRKGTPQETQYF.

The CDR3 coding sequence is TGTGCCAGCAGTTACGGCAGCCCAGGTGATGGCTACACCTTC. Amino acid sequence: CASSYGSPGDGYTF. The rearrangement uses TRBV27 and TRBJ1-2; D call uncertain. V was pared by 4 bases and J by 6 bases, with 15 bases between. Germline CDR1 MNHEY, CDR2 SMNVEV (reference sequence). This CDR3 has 14 amino acids.

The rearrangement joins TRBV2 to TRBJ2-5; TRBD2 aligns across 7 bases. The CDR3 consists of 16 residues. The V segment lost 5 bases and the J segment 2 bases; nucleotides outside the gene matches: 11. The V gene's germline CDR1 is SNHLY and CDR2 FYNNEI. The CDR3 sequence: CASSRGLAASQETQYF. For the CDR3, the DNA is TGTGCCAGCAGTCGAGGGCTAGCGGCCTCACAAGAGACCCAGTACTTC.